These T cell receptor beta chains were read from a single sample in a study of Tregs in tolerant kidney transplant recipients. The method was immunoSEQ multiplex PCR; TCRdb's version includes in-frame clones alone and lacks a portion of them. The repertoire consists of roughly 49,000 clones, with around 90% occurring once and the leading ten covering about 0.71%. Sequenced: Tregs from blood. Source of these receptors: a human donor in good health. Each CDR3 is given with its conserved first and last residue. A D gene is named only where the DNA matches it firmly. The size field is filled for only some rows; it gives once, few, many or a size class.

d_call j_call v_call clone_size cdr3_nt cdr3_aa
TRBD2 TRBJ2-4 TRBV11-2 . TGTGCCAGCAGCTTAGTAGGCGGGAGATTGTTGGGGGCCAAAAACATTCAGTACTTC CASSLVGGRLLGAKNIQYF
. TRBJ2-5 TRBV7-8 . TGTGCCAGCAGCTTAGTCGCGAGGGGGGAGGGGGCCCAGTACTTC CASSLVARGEGAQYF
. TRBJ2-3 TRBV19 . TGTGCCAGTAGCCCCGGCCTACAGGGTCCCCGTACAGATACGCAGTATTTT CASSPGLQGPRTDTQYF
. TRBJ1-2 TRBV19 few TGTGCCAGTAGTGCCCTCTTTCCAGGAGCCCCTTCGGCTAACTGGGGCTACACCTTC CASSALFPGAPSANWGYTF
. TRBJ2-1 TRBV18 . TGTGCCAGCTCACCAATTGCGAACTACAATGAGCAGTTCTTC CASSPIANYNEQFF
. TRBJ2-7 TRBV5-8 . TGTGCCAGCAGGGAAGGAGGGAGCGAGCAGTACTTC CASREGGSEQYF
. TRBJ2-5 TRBV6-1 . TGTGCCAGCAATGAAGAGGGGGTTCGAGAGACCCAGTACTTC CASNEEGVRETQYF
. TRBJ2-5 TRBV6-6 . TGTGCCAGCAGTAAGACCTTTACAGAGACCCAGTACTTC CASSKTFTETQYF
. TRBJ1-2 TRBV2 . TGTGCCAGCAGCCTCGACCCAACCTTGGGAAGTGGCTACACCTTC CASSLDPTLGSGYTF
. TRBJ2-7 TRBV9 once TGTGCCAGCAGCGTAGAGGTTTATTCCAGCGAGCAGTACTTC CASSVEVYSSEQYF
. TRBJ1-1 TRBV18 . TGTGCCAGCTCACCAGGCAACCCGGTGTTGAACACTGAAGCTTTCTTT CASSPGNPVLNTEAFF
. TRBJ1-2 TRBV19 . TGTGCCAGTAGTGATCCCAGGGGACCCTGGTATGGCTACACCTTC CASSDPRGPWYGYTF
. TRBJ2-7 TRBV21-1 . TGTGCCAGCCCCTGCGGTCGGACCTACGAGCAGTACTTC CASPCGRTYEQYF
TRBD2 TRBJ2-1 TRBV9 once TGTGCCAGCAGCCCCCTAGCGGGGGCGTACAATGAGCAGTTCTTC CASSPLAGAYNEQFF
. TRBJ2-7 TRBV5-6 . TGTGCCAGCAGGCCCTGGGGGGTCTACGAGCAGTACTTC CASRPWGVYEQYF
. TRBJ2-1 TRBV6-6 . TGTGCCAGCAGCTCAGCCCAGAGGAATGAGCAGTTCTTC CASSSAQRNEQFF
. TRBJ1-5 TRBV6-1 . TGTGCCAGCAGTGCTCAGGGGAGATTCGGCAATCAGCCCCAGCATTTT CASSAQGRFGNQPQHF
TRBD1 TRBJ1-2 TRBV5-1 . TGCGCCAGCAGCGTCGGACAGGGGGCGTATGGCTACACCTTC CASSVGQGAYGYTF
. TRBJ2-2 TRBV5-1 . TGCGCCAGCAGCTCCCTCTCCTATTTGACCGGGGAGCTGTTTTTT CASSSLSYLTGELFF
TRBD1 TRBJ1-1 TRBV5-1 . TGCGCCAGCAGCTCGGGACAGAGATACTTTATGAACACTGAAGCTTTCTTT CASSSGQRYFMNTEAFF
. TRBJ1-2 TRBV2 . TGTGCCAGCAGACTAAGGGGCAGTCTGGGTCATGGCTACACCTTC CASRLRGSLGHGYTF
. TRBJ1-4 TRBV19 . TGTGCCAGTAGTATCCTACGACGGGAGAATGAAAAACTGTTTTTT CASSILRRENEKLFF
TRBD1 TRBJ1-1 TRBV10-3 . TGTGCCATCAGTACAGGGGGCACTGAAGCTTTCTTT CAISTGGTEAFF
TRBD1 TRBJ2-6 TRBV5-8 . TGTGCCAGCAGCTTGACCGGGACAGGAGTCTCTGGGGCCAACGTCCTGACTTTC CASSLTGTGVSGANVLTF
. TRBJ2-5 TRBV10-1 . TGCGCCAGCAGCCCAGACCCCCAAGAGACCCAGTACTTC CASSPDPQETQYF
TRBD1 TRBJ1-2 TRBV7-9 once TGTGCCAGCAGCTTAAGTAGGGGGCGGGACTATGGCTACACCTTC CASSLSRGRDYGYTF
. TRBJ1-1 TRBV20-1 . TGCAGTGCTTCACGGACCAGGGAAGCTTTCTTT CSASRTREAFF
TRBD1 TRBJ1-1 TRBV6-5 . TGTGCCAGCAGTTTCAGGGGGGCCACTGAAGCTTTCTTT CASSFRGATEAFF
TRBD1 TRBJ2-2 TRBV4-2 . TGTGCCAGCAGCCGCGGACAGGTCGGGGAGCTGTTTTTT CASSRGQVGELFF
TRBD1 TRBJ2-7 TRBV7-9 . TGTGCCAGCAGCTTAGGAGGACAGGGCTACGAGCAGTACTTC CASSLGGQGYEQYF
. TRBJ1-1 TRBV11-2 . TGTGCCAGCAGCTTTCGACAGCTGAACACTGAAGCTTTCTTT CASSFRQLNTEAFF
. TRBJ1-4 TRBV2 . TGTGCCAGCAGATCAGGGGAAAAACTGTTTTTT CASRSGEKLFF
. TRBJ1-2 TRBV7-3 few TGTGCCAGCAGCTCGCGGGGGGGAGCCGGTGGCTACACCTTC CASSSRGGAGGYTF
TRBD2 TRBJ2-7 TRBV4-2 . TGTGCCAGCAGCCAAGTAGCGACTAGCGGGAGGACCTACGAGCAGTACTTC CASSQVATSGRTYEQYF
. TRBJ2-7 TRBV20-1 . TGCAGTGCTAGCCAGGTCTACGAGCAGTACTTC CSASQVYEQYF
. TRBJ1-2 TRBV6-1 . TGTGCCAGCAGTGGGACCGGGACATACTATGGCTACACCTTC CASSGTGTYYGYTF
. TRBJ1-6 TRBV6-1 . TGTGCCAGCAGTGTATGGGGTACCATCAATTCACCCCTCCACTTT CASSVWGTINSPLHF
TRBD1 TRBJ1-2 TRBV5-1 . TGCGCCAGCAGCTTGGAGGGACAGGGGAACTATGGCTACACCTTC CASSLEGQGNYGYTF
TRBD1 TRBJ2-1 TRBV18 . TGTGCCAGCGTTCCGGGACAGGTAAACAATGAGCAGTTCTTC CASVPGQVNNEQFF
. TRBJ2-5 TRBV15 . TGTGCCACCAGCAGAAGACCAGGGTCGCAAGAGACCCAGTACTTC CATSRRPGSQETQYF
TRBD2 TRBJ2-1 TRBV7-2 . TGTGCCAGCAGCTTAAATCTAGCGGGGTCGGATGAGCAGTTCTTC CASSLNLAGSDEQFF
. TRBJ2-5 TRBV7-3 . TGTGCCAGCAGCCCCCCTTGGGTGGTCCAAGAGACCCAGTACTTC CASSPPWVVQETQYF
. TRBJ1-2 TRBV6-1 once TGTGCCAGCAGTGCGTATCTTGGGACTAACTATGGCTACACCTTC CASSAYLGTNYGYTF
. TRBJ2-3 TRBV10-3 . TGTGCCACCTCCAGGGAATGGTCTGGCACAGATACGCAGTATTTT CATSREWSGTDTQYF
. TRBJ1-3 TRBV18 . TGTGCCAGCTCACCATCCAATCTTGGAAACACCATATATTTT CASSPSNLGNTIYF
. TRBJ1-4 TRBV20-1 . TGCAGTGCTCTCGGGATGGCGGGCTTAGGGTTT CSALGMAGLGF
. TRBJ2-3 TRBV11-2 . TGTGCCAGCAGCTTAGGTCCTTCTAGCACAGATACGCAGTATTTT CASSLGPSSTDTQYF
. TRBJ2-5 TRBV7-9 . TGTGCCAGCAGCCTCCCAAATAGAGAGACCCAGTACTTC CASSLPNRETQYF
. TRBJ1-6 TRBV5-1 . TGCGCCAGCAGCTTGGGAAACTCCTATAATTCACCCCTCCACTTT CASSLGNSYNSPLHF
. TRBJ2-2 TRBV9 . TGTGCCAGCAGCGTAGGACCTCGGGGCGGGGAGCTGTTTTTT CASSVGPRGGELFF
. TRBJ2-7 TRBV11-2 . TGTGCCAGCAGCTTTAGAGTTCCCGGTGAGGGGTCCTACGAGCAGTACTTC CASSFRVPGEGSYEQYF
. TRBJ2-1 TRBV7-9 . TGTGCCAGCAGCTTAGGCTACAGCCAGGTCGGGAGCTCCTACAATGAGCAGTTCTTC CASSLGYSQVGSSYNEQFF
. TRBJ1-2 TRBV6-6 . TGTGCCAGCAGCCCTGGACAGCTTAGGGGCTACACCTTC CASSPGQLRGYTF
. TRBJ1-1 TRBV5-6 . TGTGCCAGCAGCCGAGGTCCTTGGGACGGGGGCACTGAAGCTTTCTTT CASSRGPWDGGTEAFF
. TRBJ1-3 TRBV11-2 . TGTGCCAGCAGCTTAGGAACCTTCTCTGGAAACACCATATATTTT CASSLGTFSGNTIYF
. TRBJ2-3 TRBV6-5 once TGTGCCAGCACCTCCCAGGGTAGCACAGATACGCAGTATTTT CASTSQGSTDTQYF
. TRBJ2-7 TRBV5-1 . TGCGCCAGCAGCCCAAGCTCCTACGAGCAGTACTTC CASSPSSYEQYF
. TRBJ2-7 TRBV6-1 . TGTGCCAGCAGTGGGATAGCGGCTACTTACTACGAGCAGTACTTC CASSGIAATYYEQYF
. TRBJ2-5 TRBV5-1 once TGCGCCAGCAGCTTAGAGGCAGAGACCCAGTACTTC CASSLEAETQYF
TRBD2 TRBJ2-5 TRBV4-2 . TGTGCCAGCAGCCAAGAACCGGGACTAGCCGGCGAGACCCAGTACTTC CASSQEPGLAGETQYF